The clone carrying this TCR beta chain was recorded at least ten times. Its antigen is not known. This sample was taken from a study of CD8+ T cells in alopecia areata. Trimming shortened V by 3 bases and J by 2 bases, and 11 bases separated the two germline ends. The germline CDR1 and CDR2 sequences are SGHDT and YYEEEE. This CDR3 comprises 15 residues. TCR sequencing used cDNA made by reverse transcription of extracted RNA. Profiled with immunoSEQ multiplex PCR; TCRdb holds only in-frame clones, not every one. In the table there are 98,000 or so clones, 59% of which are singletons. Study findings and constraints: Researchers reported that TCR sharing among patients proved less clear than in mice, possibly HLA-linked.

CD4+ and CD8+ T cells were sorted from PBMCs stained for CD3, CD4 and CD8. This receptor was obtained from a human donor in good health. The J gene is TRBJ2-2, the V gene TRBV5-6; D call uncertain. Sample: CD8+ T cells sorted from blood. CDR3 in DNA: TGTGCCAGCAGCTCTCTAGGGTCAAACACCGGGGAGCTGTTTTTT. Its translation: CASSSLGSNTGELFF.